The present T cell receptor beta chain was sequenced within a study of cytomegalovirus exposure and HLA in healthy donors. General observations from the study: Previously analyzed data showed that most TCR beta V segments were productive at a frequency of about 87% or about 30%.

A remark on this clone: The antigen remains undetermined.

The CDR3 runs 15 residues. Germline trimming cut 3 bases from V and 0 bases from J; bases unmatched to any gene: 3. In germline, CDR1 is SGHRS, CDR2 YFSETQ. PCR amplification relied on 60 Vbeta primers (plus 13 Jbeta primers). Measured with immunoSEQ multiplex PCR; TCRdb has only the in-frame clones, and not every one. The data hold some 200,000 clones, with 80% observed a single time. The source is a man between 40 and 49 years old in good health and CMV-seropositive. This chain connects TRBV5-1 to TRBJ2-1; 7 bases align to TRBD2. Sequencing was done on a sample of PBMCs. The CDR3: CASSSGGTSYNEQFF. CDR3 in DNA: TGCGCCAGCAGCTCGGGGGGTACCTCCTACAATGAGCAGTTCTTC.